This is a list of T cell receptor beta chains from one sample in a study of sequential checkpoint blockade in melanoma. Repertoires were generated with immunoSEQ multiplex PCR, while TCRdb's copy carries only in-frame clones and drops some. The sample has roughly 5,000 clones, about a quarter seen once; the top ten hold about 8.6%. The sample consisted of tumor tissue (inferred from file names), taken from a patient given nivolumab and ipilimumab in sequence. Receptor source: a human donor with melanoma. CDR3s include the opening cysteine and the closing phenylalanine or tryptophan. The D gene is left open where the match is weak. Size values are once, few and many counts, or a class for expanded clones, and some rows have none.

TGTGCCAGCAGGCTTACGATCGGATTCGATGAGCAGTTCTTC	CASRLTIGFDEQFF	TRBV6-8	few	TRBJ2-1	.
TGCGCCAGCAGCTTGGCGACAGGGCTACACCATTACGCTGGAAACACCATATATTTT	CASSLATGLHHYAGNTIYF	TRBV5-1	few	TRBJ1-3	TRBD1
TGTGCCAGCAGCGTAGACAACTCTGAAAAACTGTTTTTT	CASSVDNSEKLFF	TRBV9	.	TRBJ1-4	.
TGTGCCAGCAGTTACTCAATCGACAGGGGGCTCGAGCAGTACTTC	CASSYSIDRGLEQYF	TRBV6-8	few	TRBJ2-7	TRBD1
TGTGCCAGTAGGGGAACGCTAGCGGGGGAAGAGACCCAGTACTTC	CASRGTLAGEETQYF	TRBV19	.	TRBJ2-5	TRBD2
TGTGCCAGCTATGCAGGGTATTCCTACGAGCAGTACTTC	CASYAGYSYEQYF	TRBV28	.	TRBJ2-7	.
TGTGCCAGCAGTTCCAGGAGTGGGTCTAATGAAAAACTGTTTTTT	CASSSRSGSNEKLFF	TRBV28	.	TRBJ1-4	.
TGCGCCAGCAGAACGGGGACTAGCGGTAACTACGAGCAGTACTTC	CASRTGTSGNYEQYF	TRBV5-1	few	TRBJ2-7	TRBD2
TGTGCCAGCAGCGTAGGCAGCCCAGGGACCCAGTACTTC	CASSVGSPGTQYF	TRBV9	.	TRBJ2-5	.
TGTGCCTGGAGACAGGGACACTACACCGGGGAGCTGTTTTTT	CAWRQGHYTGELFF	TRBV30	.	TRBJ2-2	.
TGTGCCAGCAGCCCCCGACAGGACTACGAGCAGTACTTC	CASSPRQDYEQYF	TRBV7-2	few	TRBJ2-7	.
TGTGCCAGCAGTTTAGGTTATATGGAGGGGAAGGAGACCCAGTACTTC	CASSLGYMEGKETQYF	TRBV28	few	TRBJ2-5	.
TGTGCCAGCAGTTCCGACCACGATACGCAGTATTTT	CASSSDHDTQYF	TRBV28	.	TRBJ2-3	.
TGCAGCGTTGAACCCGGGACAGGGGAGCAGTTCTTC	CSVEPGTGEQFF	TRBV29-1	.	TRBJ2-1	TRBD1
TGTGCCAGCAGCTTTGGGAGCGCCACAGATACGCAGTATTTT	CASSFGSATDTQYF	TRBV11-3	many	TRBJ2-3	.
TGTGCCAGCAGCCCCTACTCAGGGGATTTCAATCAGCCCCAGCATTTT	CASSPYSGDFNQPQHF	TRBV28	medium-sized	TRBJ1-5	.
TGTGCCAGCAGCCCGGGACAGAAACTCTATGGCTACACCTTC	CASSPGQKLYGYTF	TRBV7-6	few	TRBJ1-2	TRBD1
TGCGCCAGCAGCTTGGCTGCGGGAATTGAGTCTGAGCAGTTCTTC	CASSLAAGIESEQFF	TRBV5-1	.	TRBJ2-1	.
TGTGCCAGTAGTATACAGGGGTTCGACACTGAAGCTTTCTTT	CASSIQGFDTEAFF	TRBV19	medium-sized	TRBJ1-1	.
TGTGCCAGCAGTCTCCGGGACCTCACAGATACGCAGTATTTT	CASSLRDLTDTQYF	TRBV28	.	TRBJ2-3	.
TGTGCCAGTAGTACCAGGCGCCTGGCTGACAACGTCCTGACTTTC	CASSTRRLADNVLTF	TRBV19	.	TRBJ2-6	.